This T cell receptor beta chain was retrieved from a study of T cells in Graves' hyperthyroidism and ophthalmopathy. Patients with ophthalmopathy all had a Clinical Activity Score of at least 3, a NOSPECS grade of at least 4 and duration under 3 months. PBMCs were derived from about 10 ml fresh peripheral blood. CDR1 and CDR2 (germline): KGHDR, SFDVKD. The CDR3 length is 13 residues. V lost 9 bases to trimming and J lost 7 bases; unmatched junction nucleotides: 4. Amplified TCR beta CDR3 regions derived from RNA transcripts. Carried out on the TCR CDR3, a first-round RT-PCR used the HTBI primer set. TCRdb processed the multiplex PCR reads anew with MiXCR; each CDR3 protein has one entry. The sample lists over 500,000 distinct CDR3 sequences; more than 15% were seen once.

This TCR was sampled from a woman between 18 and 29 years old with Graves' ophthalmopathy. What was sequenced was blood. J is TRBJ2-3 and V is TRBV24-1, with TRBD1 matching over 12 bases. CDR3 DNA: TGTGCCACCGGGACAGGGGGCTCGAATACGCAGTATTTT. This encodes CATGTGGSNTQYF.